The 9 T cell receptor beta chains below were found in one sample sequenced in a study of blood T cells in healthy people across ages. The use of a sample-barcoded 5' primer and a J-beta primer mix characterized a second PCR of about 7 to 12 cycles. TCRdb processed the 5' RACE reads anew with MiXCR; each CDR3 protein has one entry. The sample lists approximately 1,000,000 distinct CDR3 sequences; 45% were seen once. The sequenced sample consisted of blood. The receptors derive from an older woman in good health.

The chain joins TRBV2 to TRBJ1-2; D is uncertain. The V gene's germline CDR1 is SNHLY and CDR2 FYNNEI. The ends were cut back, 1 base at V and 4 bases at J, with 7 bases in the middle. The CDR3 runs to 13 residues. The CDR3 reads CASSEGQSYGYTF. The CDR3 DNA sequence: TGTGCCAGCAGTGAAGGGCAGAGCTATGGCTACACCTTC.

This clonotype was seen repeatedly, ten times or more. The rearrangement links TRBV6-1 to TRBJ2-3; D is uncertain. V lost 2 bases and J 2 bases, leaving 2 bases between the germline ends. The CDR3 is 12 residues long. Germline values: CDR1 MNHNS, CDR2 SASEGT. As DNA, the CDR3 is TGTGCCAGCAGTGAACTCACAGATACGCAGTATTTT. This gives the protein CASSELTDTQYF.

The chain carries TRBV30 and TRBJ2-5; D is ambiguous. The CDR3 extends over 14 amino acids. Germline V gives CDR1 GTSNPN, CDR2 SVGIG (reference sequence). The V gene lost 0 bases and the J gene lost 0 bases, with 8 bases spanning the gap. CDR3: CAWSVVSYQETQYF. In DNA, the CDR3 is TGTGCCTGGAGTGTGGTCAGCTACCAAGAGACCCAGTACTTC.

The gene calls are TRBV11-2 and TRBJ2-3; D possibly corresponds to TRBD2 (5 bases). V lost 8 bases to trimming and J lost 6 bases, with 15 bases between them. CDR3 length: 13 amino acids. CDR1 is SGHAT, CDR2 FQNNGV, per germline. CDR3 in amino acids: CASGGDPVDTQYF. The DNA of the CDR3 is TGTGCCAGCGGAGGAGACCCCGTCGATACGCAGTATTTT.

The V and J genes are TRBV11-2 and TRBJ2-6; D unclear. With 0 bases removed from V and 0 bases from J, the gap between germline ends came to 12 bases. CDR1 is SGHAT and CDR2 is FQNNGV in the germline V gene. CDR3 length: 18 amino acids. The DNA of the CDR3 is TGTGCCAGCAGCTTAGAATGGGCCGTTTACTCTGGGGCCAACGTCCTGACTTTC. The encoded protein is CASSLEWAVYSGANVLTF.

The genes are TRBV3-1 and TRBJ2-7; the D call may be TRBD1 or TRBD2 (5 bases each). This CDR3 region has 14 residues. The germline gives CDR1 LGHDT, CDR2 YNNKEL (reference sequence). With 6 bases removed from V and 5 bases from J, the gap between germline ends came to 17 bases. For the CDR3, the DNA is TGTGCCAGCAGACCTAGGGACGGATCCCACGAGCAGTACTTC. Encoded protein: CASRPRDGSHEQYF.

This clonotype has only a few counts. This chain links TRBV25-1 with TRBJ2-1; 7 nucleotides agree with TRBD2. CDR1 MGHDK and CDR2 SYGVNS come from the germline V gene. This CDR3 has 16 amino acids. The J segment lost 7 bases and the V segment lost 2 bases, leaving 11 bases of the junction unmatched. Written as DNA, the CDR3 is TGTGCCAGCAGTGAACTGGGACTACCGCCTTGGAATGAGCAGTTCTTC. Residues: CASSELGLPPWNEQFF.

The chain combines TRBV29-1 with TRBJ1-1; D uncertain. V lost 7 bases and J lost 2, with 8 bases in between. The CDR3 contains 11 residues. Germline values: CDR1 SQVTM, CDR2 ANQGSEA. The CDR3 sequence: CSGYVNTEAFF. The DNA of the CDR3 is TGCAGCGGTTACGTCAACACTGAAGCTTTCTTT. The complete variable domain, with remaining parts taken from reference TRBV29-1 and TRBJ1-1, reads SAVISQKPSRDICQRGTSLTIQCQVDSQVTMMFWYRQQPGQSLTLIATANQGSEATYESGFVIDKFPISRPNLTFSTLTVSNMSPEDSSIYLCSGYVNTEAFFGQGTRLTVV.

The chain has TRBV15 and TRBJ2-7, with 10 bases fitting TRBD1. The V gene's germline CDR1 is LNHNV and CDR2 YYDKDF (reference sequence). The CDR3 loop spans 14 amino acids. The ends lost 3 bases at V and 7 bases at J; junction bases unmatched: 6. The CDR3 DNA sequence: TGTGCCACCAGCAGGGACAGGGGGAGTGATGAGCAGTACTTC. This gives the protein CATSRDRGSDEQYF.